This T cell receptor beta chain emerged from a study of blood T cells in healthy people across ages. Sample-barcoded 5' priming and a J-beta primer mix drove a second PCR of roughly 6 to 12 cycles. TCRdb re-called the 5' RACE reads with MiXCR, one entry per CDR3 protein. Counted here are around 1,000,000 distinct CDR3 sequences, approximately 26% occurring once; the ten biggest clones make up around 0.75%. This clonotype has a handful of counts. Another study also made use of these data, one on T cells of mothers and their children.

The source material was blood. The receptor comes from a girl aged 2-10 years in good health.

This CDR3 is CASSLMGLPLNSPLHF. The DNA for the CDR3 is TGTGCCAGCAGCTTAATGGGCTTGCCTCTAAATTCACCCCTCCACTTT. This sequence joins TRBV7-2 and TRBJ1-6; no clear D gene. Per the germline V gene, CDR1 is SGHTA and CDR2 is FQGNSA. Trimming removed 2 bases from V and 7 bases from J, with 15 bases in between. The CDR3 loop spans 16 amino acids.